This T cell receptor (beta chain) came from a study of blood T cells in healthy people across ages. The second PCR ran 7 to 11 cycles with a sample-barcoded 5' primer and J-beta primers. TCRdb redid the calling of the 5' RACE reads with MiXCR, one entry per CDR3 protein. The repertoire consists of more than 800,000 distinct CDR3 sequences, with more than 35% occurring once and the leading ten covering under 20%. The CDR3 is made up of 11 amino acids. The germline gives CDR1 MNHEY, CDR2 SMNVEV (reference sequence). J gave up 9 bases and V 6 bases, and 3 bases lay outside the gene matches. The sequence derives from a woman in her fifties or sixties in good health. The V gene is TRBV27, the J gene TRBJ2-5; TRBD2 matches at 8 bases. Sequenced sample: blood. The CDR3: CASRAGRAQYF. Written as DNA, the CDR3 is TGTGCCAGCAGGGCCGGGAGGGCCCAGTACTTC.